Each of the 27 T cell receptor beta chains below was sequenced from the same sample in a study of T cells in Graves' hyperthyroidism and ophthalmopathy. Amplified TCR beta CDR3 regions derived from RNA transcripts. HTBI primers were used for first-round RT-PCR of the TCR CDR3. Each CDR3 protein gets one entry after TCRdb re-called the multiplex PCR reads with MiXCR. The sample carries around 290,000 distinct CDR3 sequences, about 15% recorded once. Sequencing was carried out using blood. All receptors come from a woman aged 60 to 75 with Graves' ophthalmopathy.

This clonotype was observed at least ten times. V usage is TRBV18 and J usage is TRBJ2-2; TRBD2 is a possible D gene (6 bases). V was pared by 3 bases and J by 4 bases, with 9 bases between. The germline gives CDR1 KGHSH, CDR2 LQKENI. The CDR3 runs 14 residues. CDR3 region: CASSPGGTTGELFF. DNA of the CDR3: TGTGCCAGCTCACCTGGAGGGACCACCGGGGAGCTGTTTTTT.

This clonotype was seen ten or more times. The chain carries TRBV12-3 or TRBV12-4 and TRBJ2-7, with D maybe TRBD2 (7 bases). The CDR3 contains 16 residues. Deletions cut 5 bases from V and 8 bases from J, with 25 bases between. CDR3 sequence: CASSLPVGGAFSKQYF. The DNA of the CDR3 is TGTGCCAGCAGTCTCCCGGTTGGGGGGGCCTTCTCAAAGCAGTACTTC.

With respect to this clonotype: A read error may explain this, as a much larger clone is one base away. The chain links TRBV12-3 or TRBV12-4 to TRBJ2-3, with D possibly being TRBD2 (5 bases). There are 16 residues in the CDR3. The V gene lost 8 bases and the J gene lost 2 bases, with 20 bases spanning the gap. CDR3 sequence: CASDSGIARPTDTQYF. The CDR3 DNA reads as TGTGCCAGCGACTCCGGAATAGCGAGACCCACAGATACGCAGTATTTT.

This clonotype was recorded at least ten times. The genes are TRBV6-1 and TRBJ1-2; 7 positions agree with TRBD1. CDR3 size: 14 residues. V lost 4 bases to trimming and J lost 7 bases; unmatched junction nucleotides: 9. CDR1 MNHNS and CDR2 SASEGT come from the germline V gene. In DNA form, the CDR3 reads TGTGCCAGCAGTGTCGACCAGGGGGGGGTTGGCTACACCTTC. It codes for CASSVDQGGVGYTF.

Only a few counts were recorded for this clonotype. The rearrangement uses TRBV24-1 and TRBJ1-3; D is unclear. Germline assignment: CDR1 KGHDR and CDR2 SFDVKD. V dropped 2 bases and J dropped 1 base, with 11 bases sitting between them. CDR3 length equals 16 residues. The CDR3 sequence is CATSDSSPRSGNTIYF. DNA for the CDR3: TGTGCCACCAGTGATTCTTCCCCCCGTTCTGGAAACACCATATATTTT.

This clonotype was observed a handful of times. V is TRBV20-1 and J is TRBJ1-2; no clear D gene. The germline V and J ends were trimmed by 8 bases and 4 bases, with 14 bases remaining between them. Germline values: CDR1 DFQATT, CDR2 SNEGSKA (reference sequence). This CDR3 spans 12 amino acids. The CDR3 protein is CSTFKTVYGYTF. The CDR3 DNA reads as TGCAGTACCTTTAAAACAGTCTATGGCTACACCTTC.

This clonotype was seen ten or more times. The chain recombines TRBV12-3 or TRBV12-4 with TRBJ1-2; 7 bases map to TRBD1. This CDR3 is built from 15 residues. After removal of 1 base from V and 3 bases from J, the junction contained 5 bases not matched to a gene. The CDR3 sequence: CASSLGSGGDYGYTF. The DNA for the CDR3 is TGTGCCAGCAGTTTAGGGTCAGGGGGGGACTATGGCTACACCTTC.

This clonotype came up a few times. The V and J genes are TRBV2 and TRBJ1-2; 7 bases map to TRBD1. This CDR3 region has 15 residues. Germline CDR1 and CDR2: SNHLY and FYNNEI. V lost 6 bases, J lost 4 bases, and 11 bases stayed unmatched. The chain's CDR3 is CASSATGWTGYGYTF. CDR3 DNA: TGTGCCAGCAGCGCCACTGGGTGGACAGGCTATGGCTACACCTTC.

V is TRBV6-4 and J is TRBJ2-1; possibly TRBD2 for D (5 bases). The germline V and J ends were trimmed by 3 bases and 15 bases, with 15 bases remaining between them. Looked up from germline, CDR1 is MRHNA and CDR2 is SNTAGT. The CDR3 is 12 amino acids. The CDR3 DNA sequence: TGTGCCAGCAGTGATACTCCCGGGGTTTCGTTCTTC. This encodes CASSDTPGVSFF.

Only a few counts were recorded for this clonotype. The chain employs TRBV27 and TRBJ2-2, with D possibly being TRBD1 (5 bases). V dropped 2 bases and J dropped 0 bases, with 13 bases sitting between them. Germline V gene sequence: CDR1 MNHEY, CDR2 SMNVEV (reference sequence). This CDR3 comprises 17 residues. DNA for the CDR3: TGTGCCAGCAGTTTAGGGGCAGGGTATCCGAACACCGGGGAGCTGTTTTTT. Translation: CASSLGAGYPNTGELFF.

This clonotype was seen ten or more times. The chain has TRBV12-3 or TRBV12-4 and TRBJ2-7; D might be TRBD1 (5 bases). The V end was cut by 3 bases, the J end by 4 bases, with 10 bases between. This CDR3 region has 13 residues. The DNA of the CDR3 is TGTGCCAGCAGTTTTGACAGACTTTACGAGCAGTACTTC. This gives the protein CASSFDRLYEQYF.

This clonotype was counted at least ten times. V gene TRBV30 combines with J gene TRBJ2-2, with D maybe TRBD1 (6 bases). With 5 bases removed from V and 7 bases from J, the gap between germline ends came to 8 bases. This CDR3 comprises 11 residues. Germline assignment: CDR1 GTSNPN and CDR2 SVGIG (reference sequence). This CDR3 reads CAWDRLGELFF. The CDR3 bases are TGTGCCTGGGACAGGCTCGGGGAGCTGTTTTTT.

This clonotype has a count of ten or more. The CDR3 sequence: CASSSRDQTLEFF. CDR3 DNA sequence: TGTGCCAGCAGCTCCCGGGACCAGACCCTTGAGTTCTTC. The V gene is TRBV7-2, the J gene TRBJ2-1, with D possibly called TRBD1 or TRBD2 (5 bases each). Germline lookup yields CDR1 SGHTA and CDR2 FQGNSA. Trimming pared 4 bases from V and 14 bases from J, leaving 18 bases between. CDR3 length: 13 residues. Full variable domain (remainder filled in from reference TRBV7-2 and TRBJ2-1): GAGVSQSPSNKVTEKGKDVELRCDPISGHTALYWYRQSLGQGLEFLIYFQGNSAPDKSGLPSDRFSAERTGGSVSTLTIQRTQQEDSAVYLCASSSRDQTLEFFGPGTRLTVL.

This clonotype occurred a few times. The chain uses TRBV19 and TRBJ2-3, with a tentative D call TRBD2 (5 bases). Trimming removed 8 bases at V and 2 bases at J, with 17 bases between. Germline lookup yields CDR1 LNHDA and CDR2 SQIVND (reference sequence). This CDR3 is built from 15 residues. CDR3 sequence reads: CASGRGTWDTDTQYF. The CDR3 nucleotides are TGTGCCAGTGGCCGGGGAACTTGGGACACAGATACGCAGTATTTT.

This clonotype was seen ten or more times. This CDR3 is CASSLVSVTAGNTIYF. The CDR3 nucleotides read TGCGCCAGCAGCTTGGTGTCGGTTACGGCGGGAAACACCATATATTTT. J is TRBJ1-3 and V is TRBV5-1; D remains unclear. The V and J ends lost 0 bases and 4 bases respectively, with 14 bases between them. The CDR3 has 16 amino acids. CDR1 is SGHRS and CDR2 is YFSETQ in the germline V gene.

This clonotype was found many times. This sequence joins TRBV7-9 and TRBJ1-1; D call uncertain. Germline lookup yields CDR1 SEHNR and CDR2 FQNEAQ (reference sequence). Between the trimmed V and J ends, which lost 5 bases and 7 bases, there was a span of 17 bases. This CDR3 has 14 residues. DNA of the CDR3: TGTGCCAGCAGCCCGCGACTTGGGGTCGTTGAAGCTTTCTTT. It specifies CASSPRLGVVEAFF.

This clonotype has only a few counts. The chain uses TRBV6-2 or TRBV6-3 and TRBJ2-7; D is possibly TRBD1 (6 bases). V was cut by 2 bases and J by 3 bases, with 11 bases left in between. This CDR3 comprises 14 residues. Germline V CDR1 and CDR2: MNHEY, SVGEGT. The CDR3 DNA reads as TGTGCCAGCAGTTACGGGTCCAGGGGCTACGAGCAGTACTTC. Its translation: CASSYGSRGYEQYF.

The chain carries TRBV5-1 and TRBJ2-3; 8 bases match TRBD1. After removal of 4 bases from V and 0 bases from J, the junction contained 4 bases not matched to a gene. Germline assignment: CDR1 SGHRS and CDR2 YFSETQ. CDR3 length equals 15 residues. In nucleotides, the CDR3 is TGCGCCAGCAGCCTGTGGACAGGGAGCACAGATACGCAGTATTTT. Translated: CASSLWTGSTDTQYF.

Ten or more counts support this clonotype. The rearrangement uses TRBV7-2 and TRBJ2-7; D is unclear. Trimming cost V 1 base and J 0 bases, with 10 bases left between them. Germline lookup yields CDR1 SGHTA and CDR2 FQGNSA. CDR3 length: 15 residues. The CDR3 protein is CASSLDRVSSYEQYF. In nucleotides, the CDR3 is TGTGCCAGCAGCTTAGATAGGGTGAGCTCCTACGAGCAGTACTTC.

This clonotype has a handful of counts. The chain carries TRBV5-1 and TRBJ1-1; 10 bases match TRBD1. V shed 1 base, J shed 4 bases, and the junction held 4 bases outside the gene matches. CDR3 length equals 15 residues. Per germline, CDR1 SGHRS and CDR2 YFSETQ. Here the CDR3 DNA reads TGCGCCAGCAGCTTGTTGGGACAGGGGCCCACTGAAGCTTTCTTT. It is translated as CASSLLGQGPTEAFF.

This clonotype showed up just a few times. This chain uses TRBV19 with TRBJ2-6, with D possibly matching TRBD1 (6 bases). Germline assignment: CDR1 LNHDA and CDR2 SQIVND (reference sequence). The CDR3 sequence is 18 residues long. Between the trimmed V and J ends, which lost 7 bases and 0 bases, there was a span of 19 bases. The CDR3: CASKDSAYKTSGANVLTF. As DNA, the CDR3 is TGTGCCAGTAAGGACAGTGCCTACAAAACCTCTGGGGCCAACGTCCTGACTTTC.

This clonotype was recorded at least ten times. V and J are TRBV7-2 and TRBJ1-1; D may be TRBD1 (5 bases). The CDR3 is made up of 15 amino acids. Trimming removed 4 bases at V and 5 bases at J, with 17 bases between. Germline V gene lookup returns CDR1 SGHTA and CDR2 FQGNSA. The CDR3 coding sequence is TGTGCCAGCAGCTCCGAAATGCCAGGGTGGACTGAAGCTTTCTTT. It codes for CASSSEMPGWTEAFF.

This clonotype was found many times. The chain combines TRBV27 with TRBJ2-7; 7 positions match TRBD1. The CDR3 spans 13 residues. Germline V gene data show CDR1 as MNHEY and CDR2 as SMNVEV (reference sequence). J gave up 5 bases and V 8 bases, and 9 bases lay outside the gene matches. The CDR3 spells CASGGDRVHEQYF. The CDR3, as DNA: TGTGCCAGCGGGGGTGACAGGGTCCACGAGCAGTACTTC.

Details on this clonotype: A much larger clone differs from this one at a single base, so this may be a read error. The chain uses TRBV6-2 or TRBV6-3 and TRBJ1-1; D is unresolved. This CDR3 has 17 amino acids. Germline V gene lookup returns CDR1 MNHEY and CDR2 SVGEGT. This CDR3 reads CASSHQRSPPMNTEASF. The CDR3 DNA sequence: TGTGCCAGCAGTCACCAACGAAGCCCCCCGATGAACACTGAAGCTTCCTTT.

The rearrangement links TRBV7-2 to TRBJ2-3, with TRBD2 identical over 11 bases. The CDR3 covers 14 residues. Germline lookup yields CDR1 SGHTA and CDR2 FQGNSA. The junction had 4 bases not matched to a gene; V was cut back by 2 bases and J by 9 bases. The DNA for the CDR3 is TGTGCCAGCAGCTTAAGTAGCGGGGGGGGAACGCAGTATTTT. This encodes CASSLSSGGGTQYF.

The V call is TRBV20-1, the J call TRBJ2-3; the match to TRBD2 covers 10 bases. The ends lost 6 bases at V and 4 bases at J; junction bases unmatched: 13. CDR1 is DFQATT, CDR2 SNEGSKA, per germline (reference sequence). The CDR3 sequence is 16 residues long. The CDR3 is CSAALAGGAWPDTQYF. The CDR3 DNA reads TGCAGTGCGGCGTTAGCGGGGGGCGCGTGGCCAGATACGCAGTATTTT.

The V and J genes are TRBV12-3 or TRBV12-4 and TRBJ1-1; D perhaps matches TRBD1 (5 bases). This CDR3 region has 14 residues. The germline V and J ends were trimmed by 6 bases and 3 bases, with 14 bases remaining between them. Written as DNA, the CDR3 is TGTGCCAGCAGCCGTCAGGGTAGGGACACTGAAGCTTTCTTT. Translating it yields CASSRQGRDTEAFF.